This TCR beta chain was captured in a study of tumor-infiltrating lymphocytes in primary liver carcinoma. About the research overall: These patients were men and women whose ages were 30 to 69 years. Findings and caveats of the study: Tumors had a top-250-clone fraction that was significantly higher than blood (p = 0.039). Relative to tumor region pairs, the tumor-adjacent and tumor-blood pairs showed overlap that was lower. Since the samples were bulk and unsorted, the CD4+ and CD8+ repertoires were not compared.

Unsorted whole blood supplied the blood RNA, and germline DNA was isolated too. The CDR3 consists of 15 residues. Germline CDR1 is MNHEY and CDR2 is SVGAGI. V was clipped by 2 bases and J by 3 bases, with 13 bases between them. A primer in the constant region served to generate TCR beta cDNA from 500 to 600 ng of total RNA. Libraries covering TCR beta were generated through three nested multiplex PCR rounds (using a slightly modified ARM-PCR). With TRBV1-TRBV30 forward primers and a C-beta reverse primer, the first two PCR rounds were run for about 10 cycles each. MiXCR, run by TCRdb on the multiplex PCR reads, gives a single entry per CDR3 protein. This repertoire shows 250,000 to 350,000 distinct CDR3 sequences, 50% to 60% found once; its top ten account for approximately 15%. In regard to this clonotype: Its antigen is not identified.

The chain carries TRBV6-5 and TRBJ1-1; D is unclear. The sequenced sample consisted of peripheral blood. The TCR was taken from a young woman with primary liver carcinoma and hepatitis B virus infection. CDR3 protein: CASSYPEAADTEAFF. The CDR3 nucleotides are TGTGCCAGCAGTTACCCAGAGGCAGCCGACACTGAAGCTTTCTTT.